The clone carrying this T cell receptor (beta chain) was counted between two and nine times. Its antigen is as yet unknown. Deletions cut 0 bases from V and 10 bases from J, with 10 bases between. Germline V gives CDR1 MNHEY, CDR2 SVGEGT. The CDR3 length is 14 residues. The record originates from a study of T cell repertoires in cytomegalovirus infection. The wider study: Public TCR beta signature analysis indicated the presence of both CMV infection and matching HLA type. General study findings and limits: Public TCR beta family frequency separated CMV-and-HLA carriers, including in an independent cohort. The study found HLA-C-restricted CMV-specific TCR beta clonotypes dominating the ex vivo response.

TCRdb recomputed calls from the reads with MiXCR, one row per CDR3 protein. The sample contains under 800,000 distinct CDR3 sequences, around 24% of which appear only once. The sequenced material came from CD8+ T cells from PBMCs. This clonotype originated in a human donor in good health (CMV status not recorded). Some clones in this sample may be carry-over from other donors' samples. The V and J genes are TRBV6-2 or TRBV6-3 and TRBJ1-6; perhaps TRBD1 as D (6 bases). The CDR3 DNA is TGTGCCAGCAGTTACTCAGGGGGGTACTCACCCCTCCACTTT. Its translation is CASSYSGGYSPLHF.